Listed below are T cell receptor beta chains from one sample, sequenced in a study of T-cell reconstitution after alpha-beta-depleted transplantation in children. TCRdb processed the PCR reads anew with MiXCR; each CDR3 protein has one entry. This sample carries over 450,000 distinct CDR3 sequences, about 10% of them seen once, and the ten largest clones take roughly 2%. Specimen: PBMCs, collected before TCRalphabeta/CD19-depleted stem cell transplant. These receptors were obtained from a child aged 2-15 years with inherited bone marrow failure, due to receive a stem cell transplant. Each CDR3 is given with its conserved first and last residue. D genes are given only for firm matches. Clone size, where shown, is once, few, many, or a class for clones that have expanded.

cdr3_aa: CASSFGGEETQYF
cdr3_nt: TGTGCCAGCAGTTTTGGGGGCGAAGAGACCCAGTACTTC
d_call: NA
clone_size: many
v_call: TRBV12-3/TRBV12-4
j_call: TRBJ2-5

cdr3_aa: CSVQSGPSYEQYF
cdr3_nt: TGCAGCGTTCAGAGCGGGCCCTCCTACGAGCAGTACTTC
d_call: NA
clone_size: many
v_call: TRBV29-1
j_call: TRBJ2-7

cdr3_aa: CSALLAGVYNEQFF
cdr3_nt: TGCAGTGCTTTACTAGCGGGAGTCTACAATGAGCAGTTCTTC
d_call: TRBD2
clone_size: NA
v_call: TRBV20-1
j_call: TRBJ2-1

cdr3_aa: CASSLNTGPGEKLFF
cdr3_nt: TGCGCCAGCAGCCTCAATACAGGTCCAGGTGAAAAACTGTTTTTT
d_call: NA
clone_size: NA
v_call: TRBV5-1
j_call: TRBJ1-4

cdr3_aa: CATSRDHRSGANVLTF
cdr3_nt: TGTGCCACCAGCAGAGATCACCGCTCTGGGGCCAACGTCCTGACTTTC
d_call: NA
clone_size: few
v_call: TRBV15
j_call: TRBJ2-6

cdr3_aa: CASSTGQGNTGELFF
cdr3_nt: TGTGCCAGCTCCACGGGTCAGGGGAACACCGGGGAGCTGTTTTTT
d_call: NA
clone_size: many
v_call: TRBV18
j_call: TRBJ2-2

cdr3_aa: CSAGFYAGELFF
cdr3_nt: TGCAGTGCTGGCTTTTACGCCGGGGAGCTGTTTTTT
d_call: NA
clone_size: many
v_call: TRBV20-1
j_call: TRBJ2-2

cdr3_aa: CSVLIAGGPRTGELFF
cdr3_nt: TGCAGCGTCCTAATAGCGGGAGGGCCGCGCACCGGGGAGCTGTTTTTT
d_call: TRBD2
clone_size: many
v_call: TRBV29-1
j_call: TRBJ2-2

cdr3_aa: CASRRGVGELFF
cdr3_nt: TGTGCCAGCAGGAGGGGTGTCGGGGAGCTGTTTTTT
d_call: NA
clone_size: many
v_call: TRBV12-3/TRBV12-4
j_call: TRBJ2-2

cdr3_aa: CAWSVRLTYYGYTF
cdr3_nt: TGTGCCTGGAGTGTACGTCTGACCTACTATGGCTACACCTTC
d_call: NA
clone_size: many
v_call: TRBV30
j_call: TRBJ1-2

cdr3_aa: CTSSQPAPGADEQYF
cdr3_nt: TGCACCAGCAGCCAACCCGCACCTGGGGCGGACGAGCAGTACTTC
d_call: NA
clone_size: NA
v_call: TRBV1
j_call: TRBJ2-7

cdr3_aa: CASSLAGGGNSPLHF
cdr3_nt: TGTGCCAGCAGTTTAGCGGGCGGGGGGAATTCACCCCTCCACTTT
d_call: NA
clone_size: many
v_call: TRBV28
j_call: TRBJ1-6

cdr3_aa: CASSLSGGMGEKLFF
cdr3_nt: TGTGCCAGCAGTTTATCAGGGGGCATGGGAGAAAAACTGTTTTTT
d_call: TRBD1
clone_size: many
v_call: TRBV27
j_call: TRBJ1-4

cdr3_aa: CASSEAGRLGIATDTQYF
cdr3_nt: TGTGCCAGCAGTGAAGCTGGTCGGTTGGGGATTGCCACAGATACGCAGTATTTT
d_call: NA
clone_size: few
v_call: TRBV6-1
j_call: TRBJ2-3

cdr3_aa: CASSQGVRARPDTQYF
cdr3_nt: TGCGCCAGCAGCCAAGGGGTAAGGGCCCGACCAGATACGCAGTATTTT
d_call: NA
clone_size: NA
v_call: TRBV4-1
j_call: TRBJ2-3

cdr3_aa: CASSQGPNYNEQFF
cdr3_nt: TGCGCCAGCAGCCAAGGTCCCAACTACAATGAGCAGTTCTTC
d_call: NA
clone_size: many
v_call: TRBV4-3
j_call: TRBJ2-1

cdr3_aa: CASSVGQGYTDTQYF
cdr3_nt: TGTGCCAGCAGCGTGGGACAGGGGTACACAGATACGCAGTATTTT
d_call: TRBD1
clone_size: NA
v_call: TRBV7-8
j_call: TRBJ2-3

cdr3_aa: CASSQDPNGRTYNEQFF
cdr3_nt: TGCGCCAGCAGCCAAGATCCCAACGGGAGGACCTACAATGAGCAGTTCTTC
d_call: TRBD2
clone_size: many
v_call: TRBV4-3
j_call: TRBJ2-1

cdr3_aa: CASSFTVEGPTYEQYF
cdr3_nt: TGTGCCAGCAGCTTTACTGTGGAGGGGCCTACCTACGAGCAGTACTTC
d_call: NA
clone_size: many
v_call: TRBV7-9
j_call: TRBJ2-7

cdr3_aa: CASSQPGQGREADTQYF
cdr3_nt: TGCGCCAGCAGCCAACCGGGACAGGGAAGAGAGGCAGATACGCAGTATTTT
d_call: TRBD1
clone_size: many
v_call: TRBV4-3
j_call: TRBJ2-3

cdr3_aa: CASSDMGEQYF
cdr3_nt: TGTGCCAGCAGCGACATGGGAGAGCAGTACTTC
d_call: NA
clone_size: few
v_call: TRBV12-3/TRBV12-4
j_call: TRBJ2-7

cdr3_aa: CSARDTIVNYGYTF
cdr3_nt: TGCAGTGCTAGAGACACTATTGTCAACTATGGCTACACCTTC
d_call: NA
clone_size: NA
v_call: TRBV20-1
j_call: TRBJ1-2

cdr3_aa: CASSYLVGRARTDTQYF
cdr3_nt: TGTGCCAGCAGTTACCTAGTAGGGAGGGCACGGACAGATACGCAGTATTTT
d_call: TRBD2
clone_size: NA
v_call: TRBV6-2/TRBV6-3
j_call: TRBJ2-3

cdr3_aa: CASSGLQEKYGYTF
cdr3_nt: TGCGCCAGCAGCGGTTTACAGGAGAAATATGGCTACACCTTC
d_call: NA
clone_size: many
v_call: TRBV5-1
j_call: TRBJ1-2

cdr3_aa: CSVDRGRSYNEQFF
cdr3_nt: TGCAGCGTTGATCGGGGGCGTAGTTACAATGAGCAGTTCTTC
d_call: NA
clone_size: many
v_call: TRBV29-1
j_call: TRBJ2-1

cdr3_aa: CASSQDRRFTGELFF
cdr3_nt: TGCGCCAGCAGCCAAGATCGCAGGTTCACCGGGGAGCTGTTTTTT
d_call: NA
clone_size: many
v_call: TRBV4-3
j_call: TRBJ2-2

cdr3_aa: CASSPMGGEGQPQHF
cdr3_nt: TGTGCCAGCTCACCAATGGGAGGGGAAGGTCAGCCCCAGCATTTT
d_call: NA
clone_size: many
v_call: TRBV18
j_call: TRBJ1-5

cdr3_aa: CAWSVRRAYYEQFF
cdr3_nt: TGTGCCTGGAGTGTTCGCAGGGCGTACTATGAGCAGTTCTTC
d_call: NA
clone_size: few
v_call: TRBV30
j_call: TRBJ2-1

cdr3_aa: CASSSGLAQETQYF
cdr3_nt: TGTGCCAGCAGTTCTGGACTAGCCCAAGAGACCCAGTACTTC
d_call: TRBD2
clone_size: many
v_call: TRBV27
j_call: TRBJ2-5

cdr3_aa: CASSLLAQPDEQFF
cdr3_nt: TGCGCCAGCAGCTTGCTTGCACAGCCGGATGAGCAGTTCTTC
d_call: NA
clone_size: many
v_call: TRBV5-1
j_call: TRBJ2-1

cdr3_aa: CASFSSSYNEQFF
cdr3_nt: TGTGCCAGCTTCAGTAGCTCCTACAATGAGCAGTTCTTC
d_call: NA
clone_size: many
v_call: TRBV6-2/TRBV6-3
j_call: TRBJ2-1

cdr3_aa: CASPPGQEPTIQETQYF
cdr3_nt: TGTGCCAGTCCTCCGGGACAGGAACCCACAATCCAAGAGACCCAGTACTTC
d_call: TRBD1
clone_size: many
v_call: TRBV28
j_call: TRBJ2-5